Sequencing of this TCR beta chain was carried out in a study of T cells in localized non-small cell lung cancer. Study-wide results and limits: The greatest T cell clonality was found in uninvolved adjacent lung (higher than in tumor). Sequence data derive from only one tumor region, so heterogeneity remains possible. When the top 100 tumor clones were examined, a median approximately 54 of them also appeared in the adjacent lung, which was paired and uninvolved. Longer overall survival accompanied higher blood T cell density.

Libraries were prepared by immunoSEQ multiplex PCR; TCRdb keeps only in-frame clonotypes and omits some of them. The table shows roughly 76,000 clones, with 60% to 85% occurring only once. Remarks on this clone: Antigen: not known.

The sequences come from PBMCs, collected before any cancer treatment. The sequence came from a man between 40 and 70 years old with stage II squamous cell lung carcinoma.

The chain's CDR3 is CASSQVTSRRNTEAFF. The CDR3 nucleotides are TGTGCCAGCAGCCAAGTAACGTCCAGAAGGAACACTGAAGCTTTCTTT. The V and J genes are TRBV14 and TRBJ1-1, with D uncertain. The CDR3 runs 16 residues. Germline V CDR1 and CDR2: SGHDN, FVKESK. Trimming stripped 1 base from V and 1 base from J, with 13 bases between.